This T cell receptor (beta chain) was observed in a study of T cells expressing NK-cell markers (TCRdb year 2020). Broadly, across the study: About eight donors provided sorted CD3+CD56+NKG2C+, CD3+CD56+NKG2C- and CD3+CD56-NKG2C+ T-cell subsets, whose TCR beta-chain repertoires were profiled. The study sequenced eight donors, all healthy volunteers chosen at random: three men and five women. Among the eight sequenced donors, only one was HCMV-seronegative, while the other seven were HCMV-seropositive. The libraries were sequenced on Illumina HiSeq 2000/2500, MiSeq or NextSeq, producing 2 x 150 bp reads.

The CDR3 holds 15 amino acids from the cysteine to the phenylalanine. The DNA sequence is not available. From a lookup of the germline V gene (reference sequence), CDR1 and CDR2 are GTSNPN and SVGIG. The listed sequencing device is Illumina HiSeq 2000. 5'RACE template switching, by which a universal primer site and unique molecular identifiers were added, was used to make TCR beta cDNA libraries. Priming for cDNA synthesis came from the TCR beta constant segment, and two successive PCR amplification steps followed. The authors' pipeline ran thus. Reads were demultiplexed and grouped by UMI with MIGEC, and clonotypes were assembled and quantified with MiTCR. Only TCR cDNA sequences supported by at least two reads were kept to exclude erroneous sequences. Downstream repertoire analysis used the tcR package, and clonotypes were matched across fractions by CDR3 nucleotide sequence plus V segment. VDJmatch was used to annotate antigen specificity against VDJdb, with one amino acid substitution in CDR3 permitted. Based on TCRdb reprocessing of the reads, there is one entry per CDR3 protein sequence, and DNA is missing. The V and J calls, along with clone size, are taken from TCRdb and not from the paper's own processing. In this sample's table one finds a few hundred thousand distinct CDR3 sequences. Clones ranked in the top ten supply 3.5% to 4.5% of the sample.

Note on this clonotype: Its antigen target is currently unknown.

HCMV serostatus was determined by detecting HCMV-specific IgG in serum with a commercial ELISA kit. Peripheral blood mononuclear cells were isolated from blood by Ficoll density gradient centrifugation. Results the study describes overall, beyond this receptor: Those dominant clonotypes were again the most abundant among CD3+CD56-NKG2C+ cells in a handful of donors, at roughly 25-60.1%. In roughly 6 donors, the dominant CD3+CD56+NKG2C+ clonotypes ranked among the top 10 CD8+ clonotypes, making up roughly 1.0-8% of CD8+ T cells. Whether the expanded NKG2C-expressing T cell clones were specific for HCMV antigens was left unclear.

This TCR came from a man between 18 and 35 years old in good health. Donor details come from another sample of the same person, matched by shared clones. The chain links TRBV30 with TRBJ2-7; the D call from TCRdb, TRBD2, cannot be confirmed without DNA. The sequencing input was blood T cells: a sorted CD56 or NKG2C T cell subset, CD4+ or CD8+ T cells, or bulk PBMC T cells (not recorded which). The CDR3 in this case is CAWSVLGGDSYEQYF.